Listed here is a single TCR beta chain. These data are taken from a study of blood T cell repertoires in COVID-19. Looking at the study overall: COVID-19 samples from acute and convalescent phases originated in the United States, Italy and Spain.

TCRdb's copy holds only in-frame clones and misses some; the assay was immunoSEQ multiplex PCR. The repertoire holds approximately 190,000 clones, approximately 80% seen once, with less than 7% in the top ten. The sequence was obtained from a man aged 60 to 69 with acute or convalescent COVID-19. Sample: peripheral blood.

CDR3 residues: CASSTGVGNQPQHF. CDR3 DNA sequence: TGTGCCAGCAGTACGGGGGTAGGCAATCAGCCCCAGCATTTT. The chain recombines TRBV6-4 with TRBJ1-5; weak D call: TRBD1 (5 bases). The CDR3 runs to 14 residues. Trimming took off 5 bases at V and 2 bases at J, with 10 bases between the two ends. Germline CDR1 MRHNA, CDR2 SNTAGT.